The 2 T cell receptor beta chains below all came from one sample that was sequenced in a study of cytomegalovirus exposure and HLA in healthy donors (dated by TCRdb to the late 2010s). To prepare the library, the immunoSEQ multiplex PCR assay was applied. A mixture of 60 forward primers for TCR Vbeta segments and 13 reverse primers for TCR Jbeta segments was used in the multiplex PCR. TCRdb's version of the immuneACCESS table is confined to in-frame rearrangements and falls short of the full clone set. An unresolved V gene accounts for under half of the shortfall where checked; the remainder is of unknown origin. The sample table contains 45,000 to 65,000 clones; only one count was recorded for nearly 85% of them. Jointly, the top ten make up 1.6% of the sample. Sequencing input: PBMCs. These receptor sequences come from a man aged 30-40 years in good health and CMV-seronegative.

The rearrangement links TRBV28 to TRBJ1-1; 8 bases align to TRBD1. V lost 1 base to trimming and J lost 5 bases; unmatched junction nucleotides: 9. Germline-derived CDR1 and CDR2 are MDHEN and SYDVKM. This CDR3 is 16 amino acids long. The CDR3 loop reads CASSLLVGQGFTEAFF. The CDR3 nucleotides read TGTGCCAGCAGTTTATTAGTCGGACAGGGTTTTACTGAAGCTTTCTTT. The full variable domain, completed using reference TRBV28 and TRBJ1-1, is DVKVTQSSRYLVKRTGEKVFLECVQDMDHENMFWYRQDPGLGLRLIYFSYDVKMKEKGDIPEGYSVSREKKERFSLILESASTNQTSMYLCASSLLVGQGFTEAFFGQGTRLTVV.

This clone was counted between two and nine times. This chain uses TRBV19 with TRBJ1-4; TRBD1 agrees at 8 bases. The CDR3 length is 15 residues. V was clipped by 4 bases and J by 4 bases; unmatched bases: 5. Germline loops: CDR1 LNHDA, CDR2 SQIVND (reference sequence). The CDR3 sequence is CASSNTGGINEKLFF. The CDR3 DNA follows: TGTGCCAGTAGTAATACAGGGGGGATTAATGAAAAACTGTTTTTT.